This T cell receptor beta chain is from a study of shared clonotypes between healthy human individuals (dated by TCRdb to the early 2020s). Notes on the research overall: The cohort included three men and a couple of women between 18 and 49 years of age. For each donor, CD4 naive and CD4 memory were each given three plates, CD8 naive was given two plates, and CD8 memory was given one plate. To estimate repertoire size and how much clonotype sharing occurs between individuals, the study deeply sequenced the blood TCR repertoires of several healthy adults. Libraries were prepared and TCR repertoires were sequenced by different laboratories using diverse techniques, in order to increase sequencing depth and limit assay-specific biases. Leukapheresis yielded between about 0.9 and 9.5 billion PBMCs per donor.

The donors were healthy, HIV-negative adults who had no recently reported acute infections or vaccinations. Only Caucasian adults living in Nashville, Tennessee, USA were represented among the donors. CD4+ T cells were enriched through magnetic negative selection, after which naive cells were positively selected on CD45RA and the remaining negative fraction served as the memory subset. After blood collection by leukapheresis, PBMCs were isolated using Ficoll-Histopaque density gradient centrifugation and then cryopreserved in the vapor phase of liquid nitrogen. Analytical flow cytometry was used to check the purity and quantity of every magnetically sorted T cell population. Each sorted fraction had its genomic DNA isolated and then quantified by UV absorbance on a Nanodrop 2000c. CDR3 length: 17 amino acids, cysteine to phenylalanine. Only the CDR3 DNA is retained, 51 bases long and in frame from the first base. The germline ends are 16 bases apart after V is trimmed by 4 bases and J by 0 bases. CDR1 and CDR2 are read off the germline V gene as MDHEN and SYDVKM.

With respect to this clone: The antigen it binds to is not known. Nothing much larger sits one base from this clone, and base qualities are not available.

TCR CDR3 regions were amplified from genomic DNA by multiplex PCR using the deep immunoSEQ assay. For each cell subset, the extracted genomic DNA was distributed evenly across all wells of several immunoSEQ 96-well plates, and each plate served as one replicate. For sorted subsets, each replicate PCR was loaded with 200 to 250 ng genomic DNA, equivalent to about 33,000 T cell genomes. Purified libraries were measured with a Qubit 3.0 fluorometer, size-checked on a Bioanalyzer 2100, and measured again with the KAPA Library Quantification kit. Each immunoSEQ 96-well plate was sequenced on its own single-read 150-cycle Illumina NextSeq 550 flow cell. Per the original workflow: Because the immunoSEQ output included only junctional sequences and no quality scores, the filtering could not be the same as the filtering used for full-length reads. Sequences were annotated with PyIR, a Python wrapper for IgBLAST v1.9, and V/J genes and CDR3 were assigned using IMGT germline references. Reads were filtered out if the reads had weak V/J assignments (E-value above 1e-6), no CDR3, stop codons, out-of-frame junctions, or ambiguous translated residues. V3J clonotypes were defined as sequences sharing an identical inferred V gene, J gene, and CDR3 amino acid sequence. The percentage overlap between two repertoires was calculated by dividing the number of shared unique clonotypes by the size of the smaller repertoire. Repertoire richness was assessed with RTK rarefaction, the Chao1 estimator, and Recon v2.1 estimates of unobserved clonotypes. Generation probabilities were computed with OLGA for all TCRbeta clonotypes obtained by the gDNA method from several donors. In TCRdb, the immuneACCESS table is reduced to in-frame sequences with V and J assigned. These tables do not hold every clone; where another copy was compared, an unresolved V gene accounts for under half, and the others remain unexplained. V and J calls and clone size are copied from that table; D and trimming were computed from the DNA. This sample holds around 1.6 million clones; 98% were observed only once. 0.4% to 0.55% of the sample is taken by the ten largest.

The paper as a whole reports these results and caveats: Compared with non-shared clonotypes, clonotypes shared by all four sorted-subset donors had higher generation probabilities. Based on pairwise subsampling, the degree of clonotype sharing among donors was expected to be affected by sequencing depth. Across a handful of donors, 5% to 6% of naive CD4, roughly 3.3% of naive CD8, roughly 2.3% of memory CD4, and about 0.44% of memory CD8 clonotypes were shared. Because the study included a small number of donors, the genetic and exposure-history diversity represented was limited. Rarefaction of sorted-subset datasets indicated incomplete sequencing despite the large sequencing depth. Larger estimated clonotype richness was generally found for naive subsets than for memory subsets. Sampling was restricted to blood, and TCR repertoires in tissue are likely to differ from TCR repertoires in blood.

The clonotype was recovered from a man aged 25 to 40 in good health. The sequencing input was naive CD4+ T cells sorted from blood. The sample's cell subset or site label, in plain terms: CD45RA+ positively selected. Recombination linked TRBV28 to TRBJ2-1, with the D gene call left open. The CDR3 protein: CASSSFTGVSSYNEQFF. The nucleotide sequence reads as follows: TGTGCCAGCAGTTCCTTTACGGGTGTAAGCTCCTACAATGAGCAGTTCTTC.